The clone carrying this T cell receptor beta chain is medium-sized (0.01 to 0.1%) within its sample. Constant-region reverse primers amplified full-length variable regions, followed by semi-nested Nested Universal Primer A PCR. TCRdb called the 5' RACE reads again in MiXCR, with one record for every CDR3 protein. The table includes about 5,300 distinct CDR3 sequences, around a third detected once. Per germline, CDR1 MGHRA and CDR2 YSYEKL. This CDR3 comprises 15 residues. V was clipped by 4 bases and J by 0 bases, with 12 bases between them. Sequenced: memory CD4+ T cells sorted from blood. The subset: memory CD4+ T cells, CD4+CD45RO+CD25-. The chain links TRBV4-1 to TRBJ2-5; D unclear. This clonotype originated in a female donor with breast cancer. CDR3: CASSRAIGYQETQYF. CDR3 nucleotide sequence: TGCGCCAGCAGCCGGGCTATAGGGTACCAAGAGACCCAGTACTTC.